This TCR beta chain is from a study of graft-versus-host responses after intestinal transplantation. Study in general: Transplantation in recipients was multivisceral, liver-intestinal, or isolated intestinal. Anti-thymocyte globulin induction, then tacrolimus and steroids for about 3 years, went to all recipients.

Study results and caveats: Present in recipient marrow, GvH clones included some that appeared first in ileum or blood.

V shed 6 bases, J shed 4 bases, and the junction held 8 bases outside the gene matches. Germline CDR1 and CDR2: MNHEY and SVGAGI. The CDR3 totals 15 residues. Libraries were prepared by immunoSEQ multiplex PCR; TCRdb keeps only in-frame clonotypes and omits some of them. The sample records about 96,000 clones, roughly 92% being singletons. Note on this clone: No antigen is known for it.

The chain has TRBV6-5 and TRBJ2-2; 7 nucleotides agree with TRBD1. This clonotype originated in a human donor who received an intestinal transplant. The sequencing used unstimulated CD4+ T cells sorted from spleen or lymph node cells, collected before intestinal transplant. The DNA of the CDR3 is TGTGCCAGCAGCCCCCCGGGACAGCCCACCGGGGAGCTGTTTTTT. It specifies CASSPPGQPTGELFF.